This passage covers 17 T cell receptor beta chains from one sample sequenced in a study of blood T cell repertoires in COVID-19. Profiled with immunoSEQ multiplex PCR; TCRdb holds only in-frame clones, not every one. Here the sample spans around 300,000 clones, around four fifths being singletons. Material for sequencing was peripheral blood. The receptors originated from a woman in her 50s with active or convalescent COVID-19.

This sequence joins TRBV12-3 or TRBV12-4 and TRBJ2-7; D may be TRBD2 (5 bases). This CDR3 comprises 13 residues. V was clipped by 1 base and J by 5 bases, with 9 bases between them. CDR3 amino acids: CASSLVSGNEQYF. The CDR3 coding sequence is TGTGCCAGCAGTTTAGTCTCCGGGAACGAGCAGTACTTC.

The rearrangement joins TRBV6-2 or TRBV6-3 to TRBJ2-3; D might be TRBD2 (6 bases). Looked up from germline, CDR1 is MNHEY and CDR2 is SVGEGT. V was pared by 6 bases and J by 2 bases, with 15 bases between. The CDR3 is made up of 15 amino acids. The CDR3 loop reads CASSPGLGYTDTQYF. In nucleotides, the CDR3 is TGTGCCAGCAGCCCGGGACTCGGGTACACAGATACGCAGTATTTT.

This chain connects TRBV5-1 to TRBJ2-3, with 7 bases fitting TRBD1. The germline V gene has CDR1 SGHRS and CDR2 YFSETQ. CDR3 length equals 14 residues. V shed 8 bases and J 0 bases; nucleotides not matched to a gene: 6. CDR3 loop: CASTGQSSTDTQYF. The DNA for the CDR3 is TGCGCCAGTACGGGACAGTCTAGCACAGATACGCAGTATTTT.

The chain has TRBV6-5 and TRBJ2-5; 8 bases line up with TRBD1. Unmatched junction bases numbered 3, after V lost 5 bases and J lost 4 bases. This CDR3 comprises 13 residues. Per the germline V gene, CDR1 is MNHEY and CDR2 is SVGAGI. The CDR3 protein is CASSQGTGETQYF. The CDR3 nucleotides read TGTGCCAGCAGTCAGGGGACAGGAGAGACCCAGTACTTC.

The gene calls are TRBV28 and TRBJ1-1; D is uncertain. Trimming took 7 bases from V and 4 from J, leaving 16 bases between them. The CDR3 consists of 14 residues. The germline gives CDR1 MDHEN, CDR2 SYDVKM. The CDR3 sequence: CASTSGGSGTEAFF. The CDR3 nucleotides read TGTGCCAGCACCTCGGGAGGGTCTGGCACTGAAGCTTTCTTT.

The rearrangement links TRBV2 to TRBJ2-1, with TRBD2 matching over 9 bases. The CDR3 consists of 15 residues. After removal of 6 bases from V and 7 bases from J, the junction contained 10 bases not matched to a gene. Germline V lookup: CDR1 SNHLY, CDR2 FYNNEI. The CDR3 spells CASRGGSGRMNEQFF. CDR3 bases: TGTGCCAGCAGGGGGGGGAGCGGGAGGATGAATGAGCAGTTCTTC.

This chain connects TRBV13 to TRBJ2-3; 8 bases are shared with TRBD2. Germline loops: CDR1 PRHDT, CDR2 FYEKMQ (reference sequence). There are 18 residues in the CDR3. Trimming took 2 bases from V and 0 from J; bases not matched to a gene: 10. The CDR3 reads CASSLKAGVLPSTDTQYF. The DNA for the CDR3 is TGTGCCAGCAGCTTAAAAGCGGGAGTGTTGCCTAGCACAGATACGCAGTATTTT. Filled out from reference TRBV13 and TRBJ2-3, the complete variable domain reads AAGVIQSPRHLIKEKRETATLKCYPIPRHDTVYWYQQGPGQDPQFLISFYEKMQSDKGSIPDRFSAQQFSDYHSELNMSSLELGDSALYFCASSLKAGVLPSTDTQYFGPGTRLTVL.

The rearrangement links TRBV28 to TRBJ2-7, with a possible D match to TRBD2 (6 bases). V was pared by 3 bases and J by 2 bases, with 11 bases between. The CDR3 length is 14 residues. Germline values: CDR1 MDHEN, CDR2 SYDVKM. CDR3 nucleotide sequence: TGTGCCAGCAGTTTGGAGGGGTCCCCCTACGAGCAGTACTTC. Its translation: CASSLEGSPYEQYF.

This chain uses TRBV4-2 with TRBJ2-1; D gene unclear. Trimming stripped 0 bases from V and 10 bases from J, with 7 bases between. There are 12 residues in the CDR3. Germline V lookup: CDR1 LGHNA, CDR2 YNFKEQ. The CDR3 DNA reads TGTGCCAGCAGCCAAGATACGAGGGAGCAGTTCTTC. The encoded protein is CASSQDTREQFF.

DNA of the CDR3: TGTGCCAGCAGCCTACGGGGGGACGCCCCACAAGGGCAGTTCTTC. Translating gives CASSLRGDAPQGQFF. The chain links TRBV9 to TRBJ2-1, with 7 bases that match TRBD2. Germline CDR1 SGDLS, CDR2 YYNGEE. The CDR3 totals 15 residues. The V segment lost 4 bases and the J segment 12 bases; nucleotides outside the gene matches: 16.

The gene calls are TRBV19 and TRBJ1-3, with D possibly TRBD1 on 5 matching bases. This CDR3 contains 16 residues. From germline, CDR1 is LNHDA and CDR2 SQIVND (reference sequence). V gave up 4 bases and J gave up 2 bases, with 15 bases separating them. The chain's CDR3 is CASSTREGVTGNTIYF. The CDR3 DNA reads TGTGCCAGTAGTACCAGGGAAGGGGTCACTGGAAACACCATATATTTT.

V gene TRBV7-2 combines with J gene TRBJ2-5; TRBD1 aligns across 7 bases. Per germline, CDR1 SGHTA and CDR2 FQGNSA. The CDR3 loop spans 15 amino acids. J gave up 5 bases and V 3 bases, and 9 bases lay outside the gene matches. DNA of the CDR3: TGTGCCAGCAGCTTCCAAACAGGGGTCGGGGAGACCCAGTACTTC. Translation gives CASSFQTGVGETQYF.

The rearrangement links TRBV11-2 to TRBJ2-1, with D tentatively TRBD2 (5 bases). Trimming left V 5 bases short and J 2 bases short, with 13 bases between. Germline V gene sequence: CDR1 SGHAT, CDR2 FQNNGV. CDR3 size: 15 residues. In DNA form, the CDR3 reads TGTGCCAGCAGCCTAAGGACTGTCGCCTACAATGAGCAGTTCTTC. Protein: CASSLRTVAYNEQFF.

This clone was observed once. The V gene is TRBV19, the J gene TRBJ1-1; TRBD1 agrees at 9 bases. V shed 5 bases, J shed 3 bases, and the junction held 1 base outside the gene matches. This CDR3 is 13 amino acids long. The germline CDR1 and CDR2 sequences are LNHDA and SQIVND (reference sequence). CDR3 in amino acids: CASSGQGHTEAFF. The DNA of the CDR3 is TGTGCCAGTAGTGGACAGGGGCACACTGAAGCTTTCTTT.

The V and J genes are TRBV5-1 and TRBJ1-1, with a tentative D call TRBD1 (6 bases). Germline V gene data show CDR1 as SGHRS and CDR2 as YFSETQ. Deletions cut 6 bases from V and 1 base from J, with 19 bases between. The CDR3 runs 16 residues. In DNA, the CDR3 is TGCGCCAGCAAGGGGGGGGACCCACTTCCGAACACTGAAGCTTTCTTT. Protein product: CASKGGDPLPNTEAFF.

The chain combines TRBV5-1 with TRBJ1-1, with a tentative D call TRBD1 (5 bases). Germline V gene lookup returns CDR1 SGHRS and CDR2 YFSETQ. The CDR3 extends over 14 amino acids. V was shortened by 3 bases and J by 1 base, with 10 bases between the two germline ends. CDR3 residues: CASSSQGKNTEAFF. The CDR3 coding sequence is TGCGCCAGCAGCTCCCAGGGCAAGAACACTGAAGCTTTCTTT.

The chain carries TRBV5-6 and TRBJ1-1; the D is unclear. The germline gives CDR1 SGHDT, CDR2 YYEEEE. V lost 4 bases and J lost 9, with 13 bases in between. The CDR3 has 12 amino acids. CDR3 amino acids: CASSAEAGKAFF. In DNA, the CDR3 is TGTGCCAGCAGCGCCGAGGCGGGGAAAGCTTTCTTT.